This TCR beta chain was recovered during a study of blood T cell repertoires in COVID-19. Sequenced by immunoSEQ multiplex PCR; TCRdb stores in-frame clones only, minus some. This sample has 150,000 or so clones, with 85% found just once. CDR1 SGHDN and CDR2 FVKESK come from the germline V gene. The CDR3 is 15 amino acids. After removal of 2 bases from V and 2 bases from J, the junction contained 2 bases not matched to a gene. This TCR was sampled from a human donor with acute or convalescent COVID-19. The donor label of this sample is uncertain. The source material was peripheral blood. This chain links TRBV14 with TRBJ1-4; 7 nucleotides line up with TRBD1. In DNA, the CDR3 is TGTGCCAGCAGCCAAAGACAGGGCACTAATGAAAAACTGTTTTTT. Translating gives CASSQRQGTNEKLFF.